Listed here are 27 T cell receptor beta chains from one sample, sequenced in a study of T cell repertoires in cytomegalovirus infection (dated by TCRdb to about 2019). Sequencing used an Illumina HiSeq 1500. TCRdb reanalyzed the raw reads on its own, using fastp at Q25 for trimming and MiXCR for clone calling, and kept in-frame beta chains. Identical CDR3 protein sequences are pooled into one entry, listed with their most common genes and DNA. Within this sample are some 280,000 distinct CDR3 sequences, with around 15% of them counted one time only. The ten largest clonotypes hold 8.5% to 10% of the sample. The sequenced sample consisted of PBMCs. These receptors originate from a human donor in good health (CMV status not recorded). Some clones in this sample may be carry-over from other donors' samples.

This clonotype was counted many times. This chain links TRBV7-2 with TRBJ2-4, with D possibly matching TRBD2 (5 bases). This CDR3 comprises 14 residues. Trimming shortened V by 4 bases and J by 7 bases, and 14 bases separated the two germline ends. CDR1 is SGHTA, CDR2 FQGNSA, per germline. The CDR3 here is CASSSAGGGNIQYF. CDR3 nucleotides: TGTGCCAGCAGCTCCGCCGGAGGCGGGAACATTCAGTACTTC.

This clonotype has ten or more counts. The rearrangement uses TRBV12-3 or TRBV12-4 and TRBJ2-7, with unresolved D. The CDR3 has 15 residues. Trimming removed 3 bases at V and 3 bases at J, with 15 bases between. CDR3 bases: TGTGCCAGCAGTTTGGAACTTCTCGGGTACTACGAGCAGTACTTC. It specifies CASSLELLGYYEQYF.

At least ten counts were recorded for this clonotype. This chain links TRBV27 with TRBJ2-2, with 7 bases identical to TRBD1. The CDR3 contains 16 residues. Germline CDR1 is MNHEY and CDR2 is SMNVEV (reference sequence). With 3 bases clipped from V and 0 bases from J, the junction kept 4 bases outside the gene matches. DNA of the CDR3: TGTGCCAGCAGTTTCTACAGGGGAGCGAACACCGGGGAGCTGTTTTTT. This encodes CASSFYRGANTGELFF.

The chain links TRBV5-5 to TRBJ1-1; TRBD1 agrees at 8 bases. The CDR3 contains 15 residues. V trimming: 4 bases; J trimming: 6 bases; junction bases outside the gene matches: 11. Germline V CDR1 and CDR2: SGHKS, YYEKEE (reference sequence). CDR3 residues: CASSTIQGGTAEAFF. DNA of the CDR3: TGTGCCAGCAGCACCATACAGGGGGGAACGGCTGAAGCTTTCTTT.

The V and J genes are TRBV5-4 and TRBJ2-5, with 10 nucleotides matching TRBD2. Germline CDR1 is SGHNT and CDR2 is YYREEE (reference sequence). This CDR3 is built from 18 residues. The J segment lost 5 bases and the V segment lost 0 bases, leaving 13 bases of the junction unmatched. The CDR3 loop reads CASSLGPTERGGMETQYF. In DNA form, the CDR3 reads TGTGCCAGCAGCTTGGGCCCCACTGAGCGGGGGGGCATGGAGACCCAGTACTTC.

This clonotype was detected only a few times. The rearrangement links TRBV28 to TRBJ2-7, with no clear D. Germline V gives CDR1 MDHEN, CDR2 SYDVKM. The CDR3 length is 13 residues. V gave up 7 bases and J gave up 7 bases, with 17 bases separating them. CDR3 DNA sequence: TGTGCCAGCATGAACCAGAACCCCTCTGAGCAGTACTTC. Translation: CASMNQNPSEQYF.

Many counts were recorded for this clonotype. The chain is built from TRBV29-1 and TRBJ2-5; possible D gene TRBD2, 5 bases. Trimming shortened V by 4 bases and J by 2 bases, and 11 bases separated the two germline ends. The germline V gene encodes CDR1 SQVTM and CDR2 ANQGSEA. The CDR3 runs 13 residues. CDR3 nucleotides: TGCAGCGTTGCATGGGGAGTACAAGAGACCCAGTACTTC. It specifies CSVAWGVQETQYF.

This clonotype was observed many times. The V gene is TRBV7-3, the J gene TRBJ2-1; D is possibly TRBD1 (6 bases). The CDR3 has 19 residues. The V gene lost 0 bases and the J gene lost 4 bases, with 22 bases spanning the gap. CDR1 is SGHTA, CDR2 FQGTGA, per germline. DNA for the CDR3: TGTGCCAGCAGCTTAACGCCCCACAGGGTTGGAGGTGTGTACAATGAGCAGTTCTTC. Protein: CASSLTPHRVGGVYNEQFF.

This clonotype was picked up many times. Since the CDR3 does not end with the conserved phenylalanine or tryptophan, this likely comes from a read error. The limits of the CDR3 on the DNA are not certain, so only TCRdb's listed CDR3 is given. V gene TRBV5-6 combines with J gene TRBJ1-2; the tabulated D call, TRBD1, remains unverified against the DNA. The CDR3 length is 14 residues, termini included. From germline, CDR1 is SGHDT and CDR2 YYEEEE. CDR3 sequence reads: CASSLGLRQGTTFI.

A few counts support this clonotype. The rearrangement joins TRBV29-1 to TRBJ1-1; D is uncertain. The CDR3 spans 16 residues. Trimming pared 0 bases from V and 2 bases from J, leaving 16 bases between. Germline V CDR1 and CDR2: SQVTM, ANQGSEA. The CDR3 coding sequence is TGCAGCGTTGAAGATAGTGCCGGATCTACTAACACTGAAGCTTTCTTT. Its translation: CSVEDSAGSTNTEAFF. Using reference TRBV29-1 and TRBJ1-1 for the parts outside the CDR3, the full variable domain is SAVISQKPSRDICQRGTSLTIQCQVDSQVTMMFWYRQQPGQSLTLIATANQGSEATYESGFVIDKFPISRPNLTFSTLTVSNMSPEDSSIYLCSVEDSAGSTNTEAFFGQGTRLTVV.

This clonotype was observed a few times. This chain joins TRBV28 and TRBJ1-5, with D unresolved. The germline CDR1 and CDR2 sequences are MDHEN and SYDVKM. V lost 1 base to trimming and J lost 0 bases, with 10 bases between them. This CDR3 is built from 16 residues. This CDR3 reads CASSLSLRLSNQPQHF. The CDR3, as DNA: TGTGCCAGCAGTTTATCCCTCCGACTTAGCAATCAGCCCCAGCATTTT.

In its sample, this clonotype was seen a few times. The chain links TRBV5-1 to TRBJ1-1; 9 nucleotides line up with TRBD1. The CDR3 contains 16 residues. The germline CDR1 and CDR2 sequences are SGHRS and YFSETQ. After removal of 2 bases from V and 5 bases from J, the junction contained 10 bases not matched to a gene. The DNA for the CDR3 is TGCGCCAGCAGCTTTGCCCCACAGGGGGCGGGAACTGAAGCTTTCTTT. It is translated as CASSFAPQGAGTEAFF.

Many counts were recorded for this clonotype. This chain uses TRBV10-3 with TRBJ1-1; a possible D gene is TRBD1 (6 bases). Trimming removed 2 bases at V and 1 base at J, with 17 bases between. This CDR3 has 17 amino acids. The germline V gene encodes CDR1 ENHRY and CDR2 SYGVKD. The CDR3 loop is CAISEPYGGLQNTEAFF. The CDR3 DNA follows: TGTGCCATCAGTGAGCCCTATGGGGGGCTTCAGAACACTGAAGCTTTCTTT.

This clonotype was counted a few times. V is TRBV28 and J is TRBJ1-1; 8 positions agree with TRBD1. The CDR3 runs to 16 residues. J gave up 1 base and V 3 bases, and 7 bases lay outside the gene matches. Germline V gives CDR1 MDHEN, CDR2 SYDVKM. The CDR3 bases are TGTGCCAGCAGTTTTTCCCCAGGGGGCTGGAACACTGAAGCTTTCTTT. Residues: CASSFSPGGWNTEAFF.

This chain connects TRBV6-2 or TRBV6-3 to TRBJ2-2; 12 nucleotides match TRBD2. The CDR3 contains 15 residues. The V gene's germline CDR1 is MNHEY and CDR2 SVGEGT. The V segment lost 7 bases and the J segment 4 bases; nucleotides outside the gene matches: 4. The CDR3 sequence: CASKLAGGSTGELFF. In DNA, the CDR3 is TGTGCCAGCAAGCTAGCGGGAGGGAGCACCGGGGAGCTGTTTTTT.

In this sample, this clonotype turned up many times. The chain carries TRBV7-2 and TRBJ2-7; perhaps TRBD2 as D (5 bases). The germline V gene has CDR1 SGHTA and CDR2 FQGNSA. The CDR3 extends over 16 amino acids. The germline V and J ends were trimmed by 1 base and 3 bases, with 16 bases remaining between them. The CDR3 protein is CASSLVSLASDYEQYF. CDR3 nucleotides: TGTGCCAGCAGCTTAGTTTCCCTAGCCTCGGACTACGAGCAGTACTTC.

This clonotype was detected ten times or more. The V and J genes are TRBV7-2 and TRBJ2-4, with D uncertain. Trimming took 2 bases from V and 6 from J, leaving 14 bases between them. This CDR3 is built from 15 residues. The germline V gene has CDR1 SGHTA and CDR2 FQGNSA. CDR3 DNA: TGTGCCAGCAGCTTAAGTCCCGCGGCCGTAAACATTCAGTACTTC. Translation: CASSLSPAAVNIQYF.

The rearrangement links TRBV6-2 or TRBV6-3 to TRBJ2-1; TRBD2 aligns across 9 bases. The trim removed 0 bases at V and 10 bases at J, leaving 10 bases unmatched. The CDR3 has 16 residues. Per the germline V gene, CDR1 is MNHEY and CDR2 is SVGEGT. The CDR3 region has the DNA TGTGCCAGCAGTTACTCCTCGACTAGCGGTTCGGGCGAGCAGTTCTTC. It specifies CASSYSSTSGSGEQFF.

A few counts support this clonotype. The chain has TRBV20-1 and TRBJ1-2; weak D call: TRBD1 (5 bases). The V end was cut by 6 bases, the J end by 4 bases, with 12 bases between. The CDR3 extends over 12 amino acids. Germline-derived CDR1 and CDR2 are DFQATT and SNEGSKA (reference sequence). CDR3 sequence (DNA): TGCAGTGCCGGGGACGACGGCTATGGCTACACCTTC. Protein sequence: CSAGDDGYGYTF.

The rearrangement links TRBV20-1 to TRBJ2-7; D is tentatively TRBD1 or TRBD2 (7 bases each). Trimming took 5 bases from V and 4 from J, leaving 9 bases between them. Germline lookup yields CDR1 DFQATT and CDR2 SNEGSKA (reference sequence). This CDR3 region has 11 residues. The CDR3 here is CSAQGGYEQYF. Written as DNA, the CDR3 is TGCAGTGCTCAGGGGGGGTACGAGCAGTACTTC.

This clonotype occurred many times. The chain has TRBV6-1 and TRBJ2-1, with 8 positions matching TRBD1. V shed 10 bases and J 3 bases; nucleotides not matched to a gene: 11. Germline CDR1 reads MNHNS; CDR2 reads SASEGT. The CDR3 runs to 15 residues. CDR3 sequence: CATLEGGTGYNEQFF. DNA of the CDR3: TGTGCCACCCTTGAGGGCGGGACAGGCTACAATGAGCAGTTCTTC.

This clonotype was seen a handful of times. The J gene is TRBJ2-1, the V gene TRBV5-1; TRBD2 agrees at 8 bases. Germline V gene sequence: CDR1 SGHRS, CDR2 YFSETQ. The trim removed 3 bases at V and 3 bases at J, leaving 5 bases unmatched. CDR3 length equals 15 residues. The DNA for the CDR3 is TGCGCCAGCAGCTGGGTAGCGGGGAGCTACAATGAGCAGTTCTTC. As protein: CASSWVAGSYNEQFF.

The V call is TRBV20-1, the J call TRBJ1-5, with TRBD1 matching over 7 bases. Germline-derived CDR1 and CDR2 are DFQATT and SNEGSKA (reference sequence). The CDR3 is 14 amino acids. V was clipped by 6 bases and J by 3 bases; unmatched bases: 8. The CDR3 DNA sequence: TGCAGTGCCACAGGGACAGCTTACAATCAGCCCCAGCATTTT. Amino acid sequence: CSATGTAYNQPQHF.

This clonotype was observed a handful of times. The chain combines TRBV5-1 with TRBJ1-1; no clear D gene. CDR3 length equals 15 residues. V was cut by 6 bases and J by 0 bases, with 15 bases left in between. CDR1 is SGHRS, CDR2 YFSETQ, per germline. CDR3 amino acids: CASNRGGPMNTEAFF. CDR3 sequence (DNA): TGCGCCAGCAACCGAGGCGGGCCCATGAACACTGAAGCTTTCTTT.

V gene TRBV2 combines with J gene TRBJ2-1; D is undetermined. Trimming removed 1 base from V and 3 bases from J, with 4 bases in between. The CDR3 length is 13 residues. CDR1 is SNHLY and CDR2 is FYNNEI in the germline V gene. The CDR3, as DNA: TGTGCCAGCAGTGAAGTCTTCTACAATGAGCAGTTCTTC. Its protein is CASSEVFYNEQFF.

The rearrangement uses TRBV27 and TRBJ2-1; possible D gene TRBD2, 6 bases. The V gene's germline CDR1 is MNHEY and CDR2 SMNVEV (reference sequence). The CDR3 length is 14 residues. V was shortened by 8 bases and J by 7 bases, with 18 bases between the two germline ends. The CDR3 reads CASAWVRAGNEQFF. Here the CDR3 DNA reads TGTGCCAGCGCATGGGTACGTGCGGGGAATGAGCAGTTCTTC.

The rearrangement joins TRBV15 to TRBJ2-7; 9 nucleotides match TRBD1. The junction had 3 bases not matched to a gene; V was cut back by 1 base and J by 5 bases. The CDR3 extends over 14 amino acids. CDR1 and CDR2 from the germline V gene are LNHNV and YYDKDF (reference sequence). This CDR3 reads CATSRGDREDEQYF. CDR3 nucleotide sequence: TGTGCCACCAGCAGAGGGGACAGGGAGGACGAGCAGTACTTC.